The T cell receptor (beta chain) described here comes from a study of CD8+ T cells in alopecia areata. Study-wide results and caveats: In scalp samples, resident alphabeta T cells of normal skin are also sequenced.

As the sequencing template, cDNA was produced by extracting RNA and reverse transcribing it. Profiled with immunoSEQ multiplex PCR; TCRdb holds only in-frame clones, not every one. The table lists more than 200,000 clones, about 40% of them singletons. Germline loops: CDR1 SEHNR, CDR2 FQNEAQ (reference sequence). Trimming cost V 1 base and J 2 bases; bases outside gene matches: 12. The CDR3 length is 18 residues. As for this clone: What it binds is unknown.

Treatment defined: oral pan-JAK inhibitor, 5-10 mg twice daily. This sample comprised CD4+ T cells sorted from blood, obtained at approximately week 39, from a patient treated with tofacitinib. This sequence originates from a human donor with alopecia areata. The chain combines TRBV7-9 with TRBJ2-3, with 7 bases aligning to TRBD2. CDR3 amino acids: CASSLERSGGLLTDTQYF. The CDR3 region has the DNA TGTGCCAGCAGCTTAGAGAGGTCGGGAGGACTACTCACAGATACGCAGTATTTT.